This record concerns one TCR beta chain sequence. As yet, its antigen is unknown. This sample's time point: persistent/refractory GD, antithyroid drugs over 5 years with positive TRAb. The authors made the TCR library using RNA they extracted from PBMCs. Both iRepertoire HTBI primers and Arm-PCR of CDR3 regions were used to build the TCR beta libraries. TCRdb itself ran the multiplex PCR reads through MiXCR, one entry per CDR3 protein. There are 500,000 to 800,000 distinct CDR3 sequences in the sample; 30% occur only once, and around 40% lies in the top ten. The sample comes from a study of regulatory T cells in long-lasting Graves disease. General observations from the study: The work looked only at peripheral blood and did not look at thyroid tissue.

Germline CDR1 and CDR2: SGHAT and FQNNGV. The CDR3 contains 16 residues. Deletions cut 2 bases from V and 3 bases from J, with 14 bases between. V usage is TRBV11-2 and J usage is TRBJ2-1; no reliable D call. The input for sequencing was peripheral blood mononuclear cells (PBMCs), taken when the disease was refractory, from a patient treated with antithyroid drugs. This clonotype was obtained from a female donor with Graves disease. The CDR3 nucleotides are TGTGCCAGCAGCTTACGTAATAACGCGGACTACAATGAGCAGTTCTTC. It specifies CASSLRNNADYNEQFF.